The 17 T cell receptor beta chains below were found in one sample sequenced in a study of blood T cell repertoires in COVID-19. Sequencing was performed with immunoSEQ multiplex PCR; in TCRdb, only in-frame clones are kept and a portion is missing. The sample lists under 200,000 clones; 84% were seen once. Sequenced sample: peripheral blood. The receptors shown here come from a man aged 35-49 years who had recovered from COVID-19.

The genes are TRBV4-3 and TRBJ1-3; D is uncertain. CDR1 LGHNA and CDR2 YSLEER come from the germline V gene. V lost 0 bases and J lost 5, with 8 bases in between. The CDR3 spans 14 residues. The CDR3 DNA reads TGCGCCAGCAGCCAAGATCCGGGGAGAAACACCATATATTTT. Translating it yields CASSQDPGRNTIYF.

As regards this clone: Other DNA sequences from this sample encode an identical CDR3 as well. The chain combines TRBV9 with TRBJ1-2, with D unclear. V dropped 0 bases and J dropped 0 bases, with 6 bases sitting between them. The germline CDR1 and CDR2 sequences are SGDLS and YYNGEE. The CDR3 length is 14 residues. The CDR3 nucleotides read TGTGCCAGCAGCGTAGGCACGGCTAACTATGGCTACACCTTC. This translates into CASSVGTANYGYTF.

This clone was picked up one time. The V gene is TRBV10-1, the J gene TRBJ1-1, with a possible D match to TRBD1 (5 bases). Between the trimmed V and J ends, which lost 0 bases and 8 bases, there was a span of 19 bases. Germline assignment: CDR1 WNHNN and CDR2 SYGVQD (reference sequence). This CDR3 contains 16 residues. The DNA of the CDR3 is TGCGCCAGCAGTGAGTCGAAGGGACTCGCGCCTACCGAAGCTTTCTTT. It translates to CASSESKGLAPTEAFF.

A few counts support this clone. The chain joins TRBV5-6 to TRBJ2-2; possible D gene TRBD1, 5 bases. The germline V gene has CDR1 SGHDT and CDR2 YYEEEE. Between the trimmed V and J ends, which lost 1 base and 1 base, there was a span of 11 bases. The CDR3 contains 16 residues. The CDR3 protein is CASSLRGAENTGELFF. Here the CDR3 DNA reads TGTGCCAGCAGCTTGCGTGGGGCGGAGAACACCGGGGAGCTGTTTTTT. Together with reference TRBV5-6 and TRBJ2-2, the CDR3 gives the full variable domain: DAGVTQSPTHLIKTRGQQVTLRCSPKSGHDTVSWYQQALGQGPQFIFQYYEEEERQRGNFPDRFSGHQFPNYSSELNVNALLLGDSALYLCASSLRGAENTGELFFGEGSRLTVL.

The chain recombines TRBV7-2 with TRBJ2-3; D is uncertain. The CDR3 spans 15 residues. CDR1 and CDR2 from the germline V gene are SGHTA and FQGNSA. Trimming removed 1 base from V and 1 base from J, with 9 bases in between. The chain's CDR3 is CASSLGVTGTDTQYF. CDR3 coding DNA: TGTGCCAGCAGCTTAGGTGTAACAGGCACAGATACGCAGTATTTT. The full variable domain, rest sourced from reference TRBV7-2 and TRBJ2-3, is GAGVSQSPSNKVTEKGKDVELRCDPISGHTALYWYRQSLGQGLEFLIYFQGNSAPDKSGLPSDRFSAERTGGSVSTLTIQRTQQEDSAVYLCASSLGVTGTDTQYFGPGTRLTVL.

The chain joins TRBV15 to TRBJ2-1, with D possibly matching TRBD1 (5 bases). Trimming stripped 1 base from V and 8 bases from J, with 12 bases between. Germline V CDR1 and CDR2: LNHNV, YYDKDF (reference sequence). This CDR3 is 14 amino acids long. CDR3 loop: CATSRVWLGDEQFF. DNA of the CDR3: TGTGCCACCAGCAGAGTCTGGTTAGGGGATGAGCAGTTCTTC.

This sequence joins TRBV7-2 and TRBJ1-3; 10 positions match TRBD1. Germline lookup yields CDR1 SGHTA and CDR2 FQGNSA. The CDR3 runs 13 residues. Trimming at V came to 1 base and at J to 16 bases, leaving 7 bases not matched to a gene. CDR3 in amino acids: CASSLGGQGSLYF. Written as DNA, the CDR3 is TGTGCCAGCAGCTTAGGGGGACAGGGGTCGCTGTATTTT.

The chain carries TRBV9 and TRBJ2-2; 9 bases align to TRBD2. The CDR3 runs 17 residues. Germline CDR1 is SGDLS and CDR2 is YYNGEE. V lost 4 bases and J lost 4; bases outside the gene matches: 11. The chain's CDR3 is CASSPSGGGARTGELFF. The CDR3 DNA sequence: TGTGCCAGCAGCCCCTCGGGCGGGGGGGCGCGCACCGGGGAGCTGTTTTTT. Full variable domain (remainder filled in from reference TRBV9 and TRBJ2-2): DSGVTQTPKHLITATGQRVTLRCSPRSGDLSVYWYQQSLDQGLQFLIQYYNGEERAKGNILERFSAQQFPDLHSELNLSSLELGDSALYFCASSPSGGGARTGELFFGEGSRLTVL.

The gene calls are TRBV7-2 and TRBJ2-1, with a weak D call TRBD2 (6 bases). The ends were cut back, 2 bases at V and 9 bases at J, with 11 bases in the middle. Germline CDR1 SGHTA, CDR2 FQGNSA. This CDR3 has 13 amino acids. CDR3 coding DNA: TGTGCCAGCAGCTTAATGACTAGTGGTGAGCAGTTCTTC. Amino acid sequence: CASSLMTSGEQFF. The full variable domain, in which reference TRBV7-2 and TRBJ2-1 provide the parts outside the CDR3, is GAGVSQSPSNKVTEKGKDVELRCDPISGHTALYWYRQSLGQGLEFLIYFQGNSAPDKSGLPSDRFSAERTGGSVSTLTIQRTQQEDSAVYLCASSLMTSGEQFFGPGTRLTVL.

This chain connects TRBV11-1 to TRBJ2-7, with 9 bases matching TRBD1. The germline CDR1 and CDR2 sequences are SGHAT and FQDESV (reference sequence). This CDR3 region has 15 residues. The ends lost 3 bases at V and 2 bases at J; junction bases unmatched: 5. The CDR3 sequence: CASSFSDRGTYEQYF. The CDR3 DNA sequence: TGTGCCAGCAGCTTCTCGGACAGGGGAACCTACGAGCAGTACTTC.

This chain uses TRBV7-9 with TRBJ1-4; 9 bases line up with TRBD1. The CDR3 totals 15 residues. Germline loops: CDR1 SEHNR, CDR2 FQNEAQ (reference sequence). V shed 4 bases and J 10 bases; nucleotides not matched to a gene: 10. This CDR3 is CASSSGEGQGGKLFF. CDR3 bases: TGTGCCAGCAGCTCGGGGGAGGGACAGGGAGGAAAACTGTTTTTT.

The chain has TRBV7-2 and TRBJ1-1; a possible D gene is TRBD1 (5 bases). Trimming stripped 4 bases from V and 7 bases from J, with 10 bases between. Germline V gives CDR1 SGHTA, CDR2 FQGNSA. CDR3 length: 12 amino acids. The CDR3 region has the DNA TGTGCCAGCAGCTGGACCGGGGGTGAAGCTTTCTTT. It translates to CASSWTGGEAFF. The entire variable domain, with the rest obtained from reference TRBV7-2 and TRBJ1-1, is as follows: GAGVSQSPSNKVTEKGKDVELRCDPISGHTALYWYRQSLGQGLEFLIYFQGNSAPDKSGLPSDRFSAERTGGSVSTLTIQRTQQEDSAVYLCASSWTGGEAFFGQGTRLTVV.

This chain connects TRBV12-2 to TRBJ1-4; the D call of TRBD1 is as the table states it, not checked on the DNA. TRBV12-2 is an annotated pseudogene. The CDR3 loop spans 16 amino acids. The CDR3 DNA sequence: TGTGCAAGTCGCTTTCACACAGGGGGACTCAATGAAAAACTGTTTTTT. Amino acid sequence: CASRFHTGGLNEKLFF.

V is TRBV30 and J is TRBJ2-7; 14 bases align to TRBD2. V was pared by 0 bases and J by 2 bases, with 3 bases of the junction left unmatched. Germline V gene lookup returns CDR1 GTSNPN and CDR2 SVGIG (reference sequence). CDR3 length: 16 residues. CDR3 protein: CAWSVPGLAGAYEQYF. DNA for the CDR3: TGTGCCTGGAGTGTACCGGGACTAGCGGGAGCCTACGAGCAGTACTTC.

The CDR3 loop reads CASSLQGFYNEQFF. The DNA for the CDR3 is TGTGCCAGCAGCTTACAGGGTTTCTACAATGAGCAGTTCTTC. The V gene is TRBV7-9, the J gene TRBJ2-1, with TRBD1 as a possible D gene (5 bases). CDR3 length: 14 amino acids. CDR1 and CDR2 (germline): SEHNR, FQNEAQ (reference sequence). The V end was cut by 2 bases, the J end by 3 bases, with 8 bases between.

This sequence joins TRBV7-8 and TRBJ1-6; D remains unclear. The CDR3 covers 13 residues. Germline CDR1 is SGHVS and CDR2 is FQNEAQ. V shed 6 bases and J shed 7 bases, with 10 bases lying between them. The CDR3 region has the DNA TGTGCCAGCAGTCTACAGTTAAATTCACCCCTCCACTTT. Residues: CASSLQLNSPLHF.

This chain uses TRBV7-2 with TRBJ2-7, with D perhaps TRBD2 (6 bases). Trimming took 3 bases from V and 2 from J, leaving 14 bases between them. This CDR3 contains 15 residues. In germline, CDR1 is SGHTA, CDR2 FQGNSA. The CDR3 nucleotides read TGTGCCAGCAGCTTTACAGCGGGCCCTACCTACGAGCAGTACTTC. Translating gives CASSFTAGPTYEQYF.